The T cell receptor beta chain described here comes from a study of blood T cells in healthy people across ages. Across the whole study: Capture via template switching afforded approximately one barcoded beta molecule per two T cells. Study results and caveats: Donors of long life had a larger count of naive CD4+ cells and greater diversity than aged donors. Per million T cells, TCR beta diversity dropped about linearly as age rose. Shifts in expanded clonotypes may have been confounded by donor CMV status, which was unknown.

The authors ran a second PCR of roughly 7 to 11 cycles using a sample-barcoded 5' primer and a J-beta primer mix. MiXCR, applied by TCRdb to the 5' RACE reads, yields one record per CDR3 protein. Of some 1.5 million distinct CDR3 sequences in the sample, 28% were seen once. With respect to this clonotype: What it binds is not known.

Germline V lookup: CDR1 SGHTA, CDR2 FQGTGA. V shed 5 bases and J shed 0 bases, with 12 bases lying between them. The CDR3 covers 15 residues. This chain uses TRBV7-3 with TRBJ2-3; D is unclear. The TCR sequence derives from a woman in her 30s in good health. Sequenced material: blood. The DNA of the CDR3 is TGTGCCAGCAGCCCAGGACCGTCTAGCACAGATACGCAGTATTTT. It is translated as CASSPGPSSTDTQYF.